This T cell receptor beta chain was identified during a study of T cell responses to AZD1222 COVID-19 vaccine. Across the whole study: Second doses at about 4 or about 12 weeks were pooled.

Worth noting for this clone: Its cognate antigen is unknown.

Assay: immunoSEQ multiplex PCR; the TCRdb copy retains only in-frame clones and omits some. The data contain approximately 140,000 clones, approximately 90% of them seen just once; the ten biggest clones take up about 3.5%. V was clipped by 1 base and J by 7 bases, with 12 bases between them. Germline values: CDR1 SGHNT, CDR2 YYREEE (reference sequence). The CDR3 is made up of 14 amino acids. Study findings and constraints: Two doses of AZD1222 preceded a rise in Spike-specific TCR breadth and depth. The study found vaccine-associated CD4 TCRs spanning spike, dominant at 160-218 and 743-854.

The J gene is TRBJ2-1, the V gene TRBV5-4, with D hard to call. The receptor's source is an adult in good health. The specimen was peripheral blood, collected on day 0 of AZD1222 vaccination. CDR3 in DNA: TGTGCCAGCAGCTTGCCAGGACCGAGGAATGAGCAGTTCTTC. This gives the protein CASSLPGPRNEQFF.